This TCR beta chain was recovered during a study of T cell repertoires in cytomegalovirus infection (dated by TCRdb to about 2019). About the study as a whole: Donor HLA type was relevant to the analysis, because carriage of CMV infection together with the matching HLA type was indicated by public TCR beta signatures.

The CDR3 runs 11 amino acids, cysteine and phenylalanine included. Only the CDR3 part of the read is kept: 33 bases, read in frame from the first base. CDR1 and CDR2, looked up from the germline V gene, are LGHNT and FRNRAP. The junction shows trimming of 11 bases on V and 5 bases on J, plus 9 bases between the germline ends. Here is what the overall study found, with its caveats: The ex vivo response was dominated by HLA-C-restricted CMV-specific TCR beta clonotypes, which also provided the single most frequent clonotype in two of eight donors. Cumulative frequency of public TCR beta family members discriminated carriers of CMV infection plus the relevant HLA type in this cohort and an independent approximately 400-donor cohort.

Data came from an Illumina HiSeq 1500. The raw public reads went through TCRdb reprocessing: fastp at Q25, MiXCR clone calling, in-frame beta chains kept. Each CDR3 protein appears once, grouped with its most common genes and DNA. Here the sample has more than 350,000 distinct CDR3 sequences; 31% occur a single time. The ten top clones hold roughly 13% of the sample. With regard to this clonotype: The specificity of this receptor is unknown. No much larger clone exists at a distance of one base, and base qualities are not known.

The chain joins TRBV12-5 to TRBJ2-2, and perhaps TRBD1 as D gene, on 6 matching bases. Material for sequencing was PBMCs. This clonotype originated in a human donor in good health (CMV status not recorded). Some clones in this sample may be carry-over from other donors' samples. Read as DNA, the sequence is TGTGCTTCACAGGGAACCGGGGAGCTGTTTTTT. Translated, it reads CASQGTGELFF.